This TCR beta chain is drawn from a study of cytomegalovirus exposure and HLA in healthy donors. Background on the study: From HLA-typed donors, an early data release held approximately 85 million unique TCRs.

The PCR made use of 60 Vbeta and 13 Jbeta primers. Measured with immunoSEQ multiplex PCR; TCRdb has only the in-frame clones, and not every one. The sample comprises about 98,000 clones, about 83% of which are singletons, and 3% to 4.5% rests with the top ten. Sequenced: PBMCs. The source is a female donor in good health and CMV-seropositive.

For the CDR3, the DNA is TGTGCCAGCAGCTCAGGGACAGGGGCCATCCCCTACGAGCAGTACTTC. Residues: CASSSGTGAIPYEQYF. The chain uses TRBV9 and TRBJ2-7, with 10 positions matching TRBD1. V shed 4 bases and J 2 bases; nucleotides not matched to a gene: 9. This CDR3 contains 16 residues. From germline, CDR1 is SGDLS and CDR2 YYNGEE.